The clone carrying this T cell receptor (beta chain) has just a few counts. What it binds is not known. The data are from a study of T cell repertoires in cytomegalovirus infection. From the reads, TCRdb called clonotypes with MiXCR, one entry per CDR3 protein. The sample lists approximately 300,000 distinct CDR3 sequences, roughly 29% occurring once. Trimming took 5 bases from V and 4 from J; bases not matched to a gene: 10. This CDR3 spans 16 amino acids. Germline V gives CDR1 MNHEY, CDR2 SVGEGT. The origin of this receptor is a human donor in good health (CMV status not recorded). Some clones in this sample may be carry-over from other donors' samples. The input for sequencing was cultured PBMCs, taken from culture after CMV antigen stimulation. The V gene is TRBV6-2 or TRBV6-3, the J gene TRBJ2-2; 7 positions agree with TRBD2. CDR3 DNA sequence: TGTGCCAGCAGTCGGGCTAGCGGTACAAGCACCGGGGAGCTGTTTTTT. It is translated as CASSRASGTSTGELFF.